A selection of T cell receptor beta chains follows, all from one sample in a study of cytomegalovirus exposure and HLA in healthy donors. Some clones are missing from TCRdb's copy, which holds only in-frame ones; the method was immunoSEQ multiplex PCR. Of 160,000 or so clones listed, approximately 83% are singletons. The specimen sequenced was PBMCs. The receptors come from a woman in her late teens or twenties in good health and CMV-seronegative. The CDR3 runs from the conserved cysteine through the conserved F or W. The D gene is left open where the match is weak. Part of the rows lack a size; the others show once, few, many or a class for expanded clones.

j_gene,v_gene,abundance,d_gene,len,CDR3aa,CDR3nt
TRBJ2-7,TRBV6-5,.,.,13,CASSYSYSYEQYF,TGTGCCAGCAGTTACTCGTACAGCTACGAGCAGTACTTC
TRBJ2-1,TRBV6-5,.,TRBD2,13,CASNPGGRGEEFF,TGTGCCAGCAATCCGGGAGGCCGCGGGGAAGAGTTCTTC
TRBJ1-3,TRBV7-9,.,.,15,CASSSGYGSGNTIYF,TGTGCCAGCAGCTCGGGGTACGGCTCTGGAAACACCATATATTTT
TRBJ1-2,TRBV23-1,.,.,13,CASSHRRVYGYTF,TGCGCCAGCAGTCACCGCAGGGTCTATGGCTACACCTTC
TRBJ2-7,TRBV2,.,.,15,CASRMGPEKYYEQYF,TGTGCCAGCAGGATGGGGCCCGAGAAATACTACGAGCAGTACTTC
TRBJ1-4,TRBV5-1,.,.,16,CASSLARGTANEKLFF,TGCGCCAGCAGCTTGGCCAGGGGTACTGCTAATGAAAAACTGTTTTTT
TRBJ2-2,TRBV4-1,.,TRBD1,14,CASSRTGGTGELFF,TGCGCCAGCAGCCGGACAGGGGGTACCGGGGAGCTGTTTTTT
TRBJ2-5,TRBV14,.,TRBD2,15,CASSPPGLAGGTQYF,TGTGCCAGCAGCCCCCCGGGACTAGCGGGGGGGACCCAGTACTTC
TRBJ1-2,TRBV5-6,.,.,13,CASSLDMNDGYTF,TGTGCCAGCAGCCTCGACATGAACGATGGCTACACCTTC
TRBJ2-1,TRBV30,.,TRBD2,11,CAWSTSVEQFF,TGTGCCTGGTCTACTAGCGTCGAGCAGTTCTTC
TRBJ1-2,TRBV6-1,.,TRBD1,13,CASSQDRAHGYTF,TGTGCCAGCAGTCAGGACAGGGCCCATGGCTACACCTTC
TRBJ1-2,TRBV11-2,once,.,13,CASSKDTNYGYTF,TGTGCCAGCAGCAAGGACACGAACTATGGCTACACCTTC
TRBJ2-4,TRBV28,.,.,16,CASSLGGSLAKNIQYF,TGTGCCAGCAGTTTAGGCGGGTCCCTAGCCAAAAACATTCAGTACTTC
TRBJ2-5,TRBV7-8,.,TRBD2,16,CASSLGLAGVQETQYF,TGTGCCAGCAGCCTCGGACTAGCGGGGGTCCAAGAGACCCAGTACTTC
TRBJ2-7,TRBV4-1,.,TRBD2,15,CASSQGSGGSYEQYF,TGCGCCAGCAGCCAAGGCAGCGGGGGGTCCTACGAGCAGTACTTC
TRBJ2-5,TRBV28,.,TRBD2,16,CASSFLAGGPRETQYF,TGTGCCAGCAGTTTTTTAGCGGGGGGGCCCCGGGAGACCCAGTACTTC
TRBJ1-1,TRBV28,.,TRBD1,18,CASRPPRGQKGENTEAFF,TGTGCCAGCAGGCCCCCCAGGGGGCAGAAAGGGGAGAACACTGAAGCTTTCTTT
TRBJ2-7,TRBV6-1,.,.,15,CASSDPSRGVYEQYF,TGTGCCAGCAGCGATCCTTCCCGCGGGGTGTACGAGCAGTACTTC
TRBJ2-5,TRBV9,.,TRBD1,15,CASSVALTGRETQYF,TGTGCCAGCAGCGTAGCTCTGACAGGGAGAGAGACCCAGTACTTC
TRBJ1-3,TRBV28,once,.,15,CASSFRGGRRNTIYF,TGTGCCAGCAGTTTTAGGGGGGGGCGCAGAAACACCATATATTTT
TRBJ1-2,TRBV7-9,.,.,16,CSSSPPRFGANYGYTF,TGTTCCAGCAGCCCCCCGCGATTTGGAGCTAACTATGGCTACACCTTC
TRBJ1-3,TRBV10-3,.,.,13,CAIRSTSGNTIYF,TGTGCCATCAGGTCGACTTCTGGAAACACCATATATTTT
TRBJ1-1,TRBV5-8,.,TRBD1,14,CASSLGQGARKTFF,TGTGCCAGCAGCTTGGGGCAGGGGGCGCGTAAAACTTTCTTT
TRBJ2-5,TRBV11-2,once,TRBD1,15,CASSSYRGPQETQYF,TGTGCCAGCAGCTCCTACAGGGGTCCCCAAGAGACCCAGTACTTC
TRBJ2-2,TRBV18,.,.,13,CASSPSQTGELFF,TGTGCCAGCTCACCAAGCCAAACCGGGGAGCTGTTTTTT
TRBJ1-1,TRBV5-1,once,TRBD1,17,CASSLGGHSGVNTEAFF,TGCGCCAGCAGCTTAGGGGGCCATTCAGGGGTGAACACTGAAGCTTTCTTT
TRBJ2-1,TRBV11-1,.,.,16,CASSYPGLISYNEQFF,TGTGCCAGCAGCTACCCCGGACTAATCTCCTACAATGAGCAGTTCTTC
TRBJ1-6,TRBV5-5,.,.,15,CASSSQPGWNSPLHF,TGTGCCAGCAGTTCCCAACCAGGGTGGAATTCACCCCTCCACTTT
TRBJ2-7,TRBV28,.,TRBD1,13,CASSQGDSYEQYF,TGTGCCAGCAGCCAAGGGGACAGCTACGAGCAGTACTTC
TRBJ2-3,TRBV10-1,.,.,14,CASSESAGTDTQYF,TGCGCCAGCAGTGAGTCGGCCGGGACAGATACGCAGTATTTT
TRBJ2-5,TRBV9,once,TRBD2,13,CASSGGLGETQYF,TGTGCCAGCAGCGGGGGACTAGGAGAGACCCAGTACTTC
TRBJ1-5,TRBV2,.,TRBD1,15,CASSLDRGQDQPQHF,TGTGCCAGCAGCTTAGACAGGGGGCAAGATCAGCCCCAGCATTTT
TRBJ2-5,TRBV11-3,.,.,15,CASSSGLLRSGTQYF,TGTGCCAGCAGTTCCGGACTTCTCCGGTCGGGGACCCAGTACTTC
TRBJ2-3,TRBV29-1,.,.,11,CSVDRADTQYF,TGCAGCGTTGACAGGGCAGATACGCAGTATTTT
TRBJ1-1,TRBV11-2,.,TRBD1,16,CASSLTQGAGNTEAFF,TGTGCCAGCAGCTTAACACAGGGGGCGGGGAACACTGAAGCTTTCTTT
TRBJ1-3,TRBV5-1,.,TRBD1,16,CASSWGDRNSGNTIYF,TGCGCCAGCAGCTGGGGGGACAGGAACTCTGGAAACACCATATATTTT
TRBJ2-7,TRBV19,.,TRBD1,14,CASSIRTGKAEQYF,TGTGCCAGTAGTATCAGGACAGGGAAGGCCGAGCAGTACTTC
TRBJ2-7,TRBV11-3,.,.,14,CASRQGTSSYEQYF,TGTGCCAGCAGACAAGGGACATCTTCCTACGAGCAGTACTTC
TRBJ1-4,TRBV5-8,.,.,15,CASSPTGLPNEKLFF,TGTGCCAGCAGCCCCACAGGGCTACCTAATGAAAAACTGTTTTTT
TRBJ1-2,TRBV2,.,TRBD1,13,CASGPGQGARYTF,TGTGCCAGCGGTCCGGGACAGGGGGCGCGCTACACCTTC
TRBJ1-2,TRBV29-1,.,TRBD1,13,CSVRIGTGYGYTF,TGCAGCGTCCGGATCGGGACAGGGTATGGCTACACCTTC
TRBJ1-4,TRBV7-3,.,.,14,CASSPRGGDEKLFF,TGTGCCAGCAGCCCCCGGGGGGGAGATGAAAAACTGTTTTTT
TRBJ1-5,TRBV4-1,.,.,15,CASSSSRGSNQPQHF,TGCGCCAGCAGCAGTTCCAGGGGTAGCAATCAGCCCCAGCATTTT
TRBJ2-7,TRBV21-1,.,.,13,CASSNSQGYEQYF,TGTGCCAGCAGCAATTCACAGGGGTACGAGCAGTACTTC
TRBJ2-2,TRBV11-3,.,TRBD2,17,CASSSPLAEKNTGELFF,TGTGCCAGCAGCTCCCCCCTAGCGGAGAAGAACACCGGGGAGCTGTTTTTT
TRBJ2-1,TRBV29-1,once,TRBD2,13,CSVDRRGGREQFF,TGCAGCGTTGACAGGCGGGGGGGCCGGGAGCAGTTCTTC
TRBJ1-1,TRBV5-5,.,.,16,CASSLAYSVVNTEAFF,TGTGCCAGCAGCTTGGCCTATTCCGTTGTGAACACTGAAGCTTTCTTT
TRBJ1-1,TRBV6-1,.,.,15,CASSTSDGSNTEAFF,TGTGCCAGCTCCACGAGCGACGGCTCGAACACTGAAGCTTTCTTT
TRBJ1-3,TRBV30,.,.,15,CAWKWGRSTGNTIYF,TGTGCCTGGAAATGGGGGCGATCTACCGGAAACACCATATATTTT
TRBJ1-2,TRBV28,.,.,14,CASSSGYTAYGYTF,TGTGCCAGCAGCTCAGGTTATACAGCCTATGGCTACACCTTC
TRBJ2-1,TRBV19,.,TRBD2,21,CASRGTLAGGHTISSYNEQFF,TGTGCCAGTAGGGGAACTTTAGCGGGGGGCCACACAATTAGCTCCTACAATGAGCAGTTCTTC
TRBJ2-6,TRBV27,.,TRBD1,20,CASSWGPPGQGYSGANVLTF,TGTGCCAGCAGTTGGGGGCCTCCGGGACAGGGATACTCTGGGGCCAACGTCCTGACTTTC
TRBJ1-2,TRBV18,.,.,13,CASSPRGGEGYTF,TGTGCCAGCTCACCACGAGGGGGAGAAGGCTACACCTTC
TRBJ2-7,TRBV25-1,.,.,11,CASSAQYEQYF,TGTGCCAGCAGTGCCCAGTACGAGCAGTACTTC
TRBJ1-2,TRBV30,.,.,12,CAWSRTALGYTF,TGTGCCTGGAGTAGAACCGCGTTGGGCTACACCTTC
TRBJ2-7,TRBV25-1,.,.,14,CASSGGQGRYEQYF,TGTGCCAGCAGTGGGGGGCAGGGTAGGTACGAGCAGTACTTC
TRBJ2-2,TRBV5-1,.,.,18,CASSPLNLPGVGTGELFF,TGCGCCAGCAGCCCCTTGAATCTCCCAGGGGTAGGGACCGGGGAGCTGTTTTTT
TRBJ2-1,TRBV6-6,few,TRBD2,15,CASSLTSGGYNEQFF,TGTGCCAGCAGCCTGACTAGCGGGGGGTACAATGAGCAGTTCTTC
TRBJ2-7,TRBV18,.,TRBD2,15,CASSLTSGGRYEQYF,TGTGCCAGCTCACTCACTAGCGGGGGGCGGTACGAGCAGTACTTC
TRBJ2-1,TRBV19,.,TRBD2,15,CASSSRTSGDNEQFF,TGTGCCAGTAGTTCGCGGACTAGCGGGGACAATGAGCAGTTCTTC